This passage covers 5 T cell receptor beta chains from one sample sequenced in a study of blood T cell repertoires in COVID-19. Measured with immunoSEQ multiplex PCR; TCRdb has only the in-frame clones, and not every one. The sample contains around 400,000 clones, roughly four fifths of which appear only once. Sequencing was carried out using PBMCs or T cells enriched from blood (not recorded which). These receptors were taken from a woman in her fifties or sixties who had recovered from COVID-19.

The CDR3 nucleotides read TGTGCCAGCAGTTCCCTCGGGAACACTGAAGCTTTCTTT. Its translation is CASSSLGNTEAFF. This rearrangement joins TRBV6-5 to TRBJ1-1; D remains ambiguous. Trimming removed 4 bases from V and 1 base from J, with 7 bases in between. The germline V gene has CDR1 MNHEY and CDR2 SVGAGI. There are 13 residues in the CDR3.

This chain connects TRBV6-5 to TRBJ1-2, with a tentative D call TRBD1 (5 bases). The CDR3 is 14 amino acids. Between the trimmed V and J ends, which lost 2 bases and 8 bases, there was a span of 15 bases. CDR1 MNHEY and CDR2 SVGAGI come from the germline V gene. The DNA of the CDR3 is TGTGCCAGCAGTTACGGCGGGGGTGGTTTCGGCTACACCTTC. This encodes CASSYGGGGFGYTF.

Here the CDR3 DNA reads TGTGCCAGCAGCCCGTCGACTAGCGAGAAGACCCAGTACTTC. This encodes CASSPSTSEKTQYF. The chain is built from TRBV7-3 and TRBJ2-5, with 8 bases matching TRBD2. The CDR3 is made up of 14 amino acids. The V and J ends lost 5 bases and 6 bases, in that order; junction bases with no gene match: 8. Germline loops: CDR1 SGHTA, CDR2 FQGTGA.

This clone was observed a handful of times. V and J are TRBV7-2 and TRBJ1-4, with D possibly being TRBD1 (5 bases). The germline CDR1 and CDR2 sequences are SGHTA and FQGNSA. Trimming left V 2 bases short and J 2 bases short, with 9 bases between. The CDR3 is 15 amino acids. The CDR3 loop reads CASSLMAGTNEKLFF. The CDR3 coding sequence is TGTGCCAGCAGCTTAATGGCAGGGACTAATGAAAAACTGTTTTTT.

The rearrangement joins TRBV19 to TRBJ1-2; no firm D call. V was pared by 6 bases and J by 5 bases, with 16 bases between. Germline loops: CDR1 LNHDA, CDR2 SQIVND (reference sequence). The length of the CDR3 is 14 residues. In DNA, the CDR3 is TGTGCCAGTAGGCCGGGAGGACGCTTTTATGGCTACACCTTC. Protein sequence: CASRPGGRFYGYTF.